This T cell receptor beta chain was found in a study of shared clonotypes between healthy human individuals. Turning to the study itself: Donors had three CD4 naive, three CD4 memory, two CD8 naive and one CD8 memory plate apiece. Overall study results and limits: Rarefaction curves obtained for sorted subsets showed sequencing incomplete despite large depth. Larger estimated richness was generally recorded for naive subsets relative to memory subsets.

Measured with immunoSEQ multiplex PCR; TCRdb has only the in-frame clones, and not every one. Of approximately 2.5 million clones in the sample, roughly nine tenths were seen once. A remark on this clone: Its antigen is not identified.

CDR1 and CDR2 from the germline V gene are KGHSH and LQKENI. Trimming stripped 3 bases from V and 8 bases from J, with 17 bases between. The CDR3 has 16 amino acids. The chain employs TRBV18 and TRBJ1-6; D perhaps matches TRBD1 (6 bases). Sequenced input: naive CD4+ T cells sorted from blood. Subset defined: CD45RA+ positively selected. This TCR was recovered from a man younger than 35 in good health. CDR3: CASSPSGGGFDSPLHF. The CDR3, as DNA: TGTGCCAGCTCACCGAGCGGGGGGGGCTTCGATTCACCCCTCCACTTT.